This TCR beta chain was sequenced for a study of neoadjuvant anti-PD-1 for oral cavity cancer. Findings of the study overall: Non-responders to neoadjuvant nivolumab had significantly more clonal PBMC T cells than responders.

About this clone itself: Its specificity is not known. At the DNA level, this CDR3 is encoded by other sequences in the same sample as well.

Blood cells were analyzed directly, without culture or expansion. Most PBMC samples had roughly 0.5 ug input DNA in six replicates. Clones were sequenced by immunoSEQ multiplex PCR, and TCRdb holds only the in-frame ones, with some missing. The top ten hold just over 2.5% of the sample, which has about 61,000 clones, around 80% seen once. The source material was PBMCs, sampled before nivolumab (anti-PD-1) treatment. This receptor was obtained from a person aged 40 to 85 with oral cavity squamous cell carcinoma.

The DNA for the CDR3 is TGCGCCAGCAGCTTGGACTCATCTAGCACAGATACGCAGTATTTT. It translates to CASSLDSSSTDTQYF. The chain links TRBV5-1 to TRBJ2-3; D not certain. The germline CDR1 and CDR2 sequences are SGHRS and YFSETQ. The CDR3 is made up of 15 amino acids. Trimming took 0 bases from V and 0 from J, leaving 8 bases between them.